Listed here are 8 T cell receptor beta chains from one sample, sequenced in a study of shared clonotypes between healthy human individuals. Repertoires were generated with immunoSEQ multiplex PCR, while TCRdb's copy carries only in-frame clones and drops some. The table lists more than 450,000 clones, 79% of them singletons. The sample taken for sequencing was PBMCs. These receptors all stem from a woman in her thirties or forties in good health. Some clones in this sample may be carry-over from other donors' samples.

J is TRBJ1-1 and V is TRBV4-3; D is undetermined. CDR3 size: 15 residues. Trimming left V 0 bases short and J 3 bases short, with 11 bases between. Germline V gives CDR1 LGHNA, CDR2 YSLEER. CDR3 nucleotides: TGCGCCAGCAGCCAAGATTCGGACGGTGACACTGAAGCTTTCTTT. It is translated as CASSQDSDGDTEAFF.

The V and J genes are TRBV28 and TRBJ2-7, with D possibly matching TRBD1 (6 bases). With 5 bases removed from V and 6 bases from J, the gap between germline ends came to 11 bases. This CDR3 is built from 12 residues. CDR1 is MDHEN and CDR2 is SYDVKM in the germline V gene. The chain's CDR3 is CASSLQGSEQYF. Written as DNA, the CDR3 is TGTGCCAGCAGTCTACAGGGATCCGAGCAGTACTTC.

The J gene is TRBJ2-1, the V gene TRBV7-9; D is undetermined. The CDR3 is made up of 14 amino acids. V was cut by 5 bases and J by 3 bases, with 11 bases left in between. The germline V gene has CDR1 SEHNR and CDR2 FQNEAQ (reference sequence). For the CDR3, the DNA is TGTGCCAGCAGCCCGCCGGCGGACTACAATGAGCAGTTCTTC. Its protein product is CASSPPADYNEQFF. The full variable domain, with the rest looked up from reference TRBV7-9 and TRBJ2-1, is DTGVSQNPRHKITKRGQNVTFRCDPISEHNRLYWYRQTLGQGPEFLTYFQNEAQLEKSRLLSDRFSAERPKGSFSTLEIQRTEQGDSAMYLCASSPPADYNEQFFGPGTRLTVL.

V gene TRBV7-8 combines with J gene TRBJ2-3; 9 bases line up with TRBD2. The germline V gene has CDR1 SGHVS and CDR2 FQNEAQ. The CDR3 has 16 residues. The J segment lost 1 base and the V segment lost 1 base, leaving 3 bases of the junction unmatched. The DNA for the CDR3 is TGTGCCAGCAGCTTAGTGGGACTAGCCCGCACAGATACGCAGTATTTT. Translated, it gives CASSLVGLARTDTQYF.

The chain is built from TRBV6-6 and TRBJ1-3; D is unclear. The CDR3 consists of 12 residues. Germline V lookup: CDR1 MNHNY, CDR2 SVGAGI (reference sequence). The germline V and J ends were trimmed by 8 bases and 2 bases, with 7 bases remaining between them. The CDR3, as DNA: TGTGCCAGCCTAGCCCCTGGAAACACCATATATTTT. It translates to CASLAPGNTIYF.

The chain employs TRBV9 and TRBJ2-1; 8 bases fit TRBD2. This CDR3 region has 13 residues. Germline values: CDR1 SGDLS, CDR2 YYNGEE. V was clipped by 5 bases and J by 4 bases; unmatched bases: 2. DNA of the CDR3: TGTGCCAGCAGGGCTAGCGGGTACAATGAGCAGTTCTTC. Its translation: CASRASGYNEQFF.

The chain has TRBV28 and TRBJ2-7; possible D gene TRBD1, 6 bases. Germline V gene lookup returns CDR1 MDHEN and CDR2 SYDVKM. The V and J ends lost 4 bases and 4 bases respectively, with 14 bases between them. The CDR3 consists of 14 residues. CDR3 region: CASSSPGHLYEQYF. In nucleotides, the CDR3 is TGTGCCAGCAGTTCCCCGGGACACCTATACGAGCAGTACTTC.

The chain recombines TRBV7-9 with TRBJ1-4; possibly TRBD1 for D (6 bases). Germline V gene lookup returns CDR1 SEHNR and CDR2 FQNEAQ (reference sequence). CDR3 length equals 13 residues. DNA for the CDR3: TGTGTAGTGGAGGGGGGCCCTAATGAAAAACTGTTTTTT. Protein: CVVEGGPNEKLFF.